This T cell receptor (beta chain) emerged from a study of Graves' ophthalmopathy and Graves' hyperthyroidism. For repertoire sequencing, the TCR beta CDR3 regions were amplified from RNA transcripts. Second-round multiplex PCR came after first-round RT-PCR with HTBI primers. TCRdb re-called the multiplex PCR reads through MiXCR, storing one row per CDR3 protein. The sample carries some 410,000 distinct CDR3 sequences, around a fifth recorded once. Turning to this clonotype: Its antigen is not known.

Trimming shortened V by 0 bases and J by 9 bases, and 17 bases separated the two germline ends. This CDR3 has 15 amino acids. CDR1 SGHTA and CDR2 FQGNSA come from the germline V gene. Study-level points and caveats: Blood also carried most expanded thyroid clonotypes exceeding 0.001 frequency. In separating ophthalmopathy from stable hyperthyroidism, a 13-signature model achieved 87.88% sensitivity and 75% to 84% specificity.

The source material was peripheral blood. The clonotype comes from a woman under 30 with stable Graves' hyperthyroidism. The genes are TRBV7-2 and TRBJ1-1; D is undetermined. CDR3 region: CASSLAVEIPGKAFF. The CDR3 DNA reads as TGTGCCAGCAGCTTAGCTGTAGAAATTCCTGGGAAAGCTTTCTTT.